This T cell receptor (beta chain) originates from a study of Tregs in tolerant kidney transplant recipients. Study-level findings and limits: Findings come from small patient numbers and require larger validation. Changing PCR primers prevented nucleotide comparison between some patients' samples.

Germline values: CDR1 SGHVS, CDR2 FQNEAQ. V lost 5 bases and J lost 6; bases outside the gene matches: 6. The CDR3 is 13 residues long. The nonmyeloablative bone marrow transplants came from related graft donors, with transient mixed chimerism. Unstimulated Tregs (CD4+CD25+CD127-) and CD4+CD25- non-Tregs were sorted from PBMCs. With respect to this clone: The antigen is unknown.

Profiled with immunoSEQ multiplex PCR; TCRdb holds only in-frame clones, not every one. The sample yields around 86,000 clones, more than 85% seen once. Source: CD4+ T cells from blood (PBMCs), taken 24 months after the transplant. This sequence joins TRBV7-8 and TRBJ1-1; 7 bases are shared with TRBD1. This clonotype originated in a human patient who received a combined kidney and bone marrow transplant. Some T cells may arise from the graft donor. The DNA of the CDR3 is TGTGCCAGCAGCCTACAGGGGTTCGCTGAAGCTTTCTTT. Translated, it gives CASSLQGFAEAFF. Variable domain in full (rest from reference TRBV7-8 and TRBJ1-1): GAGVSQSPRYKVAKRGQDVALRCDPISGHVSLFWYQQALGQGPEFLTYFQNEAQLDKSGLPSDRFFAERPEGSVSTLKIQRTQQEDSAVYLCASSLQGFAEAFFGQGTRLTVV.